This T cell receptor beta chain was found in a study of OX40 agonist ivuxolimab in advanced cancers. About the study as a whole: Ivuxolimab, which targeted the costimulatory receptor OX40 (CD134), was an agonistic, fully human IgG2 monoclonal antibody. The point of sequencing TCRbeta in the periphery was to test whether ivuxolimab changed TCR sequence diversity and drove clonal T-cell expansion. Of the 50 or so patients in dose escalation, 19 had hepatocellular carcinoma, approximately 15 had melanoma, 9 had renal cell carcinoma and 9 had head and neck cancer. Intravenous ivuxolimab was administered to patients every 2 weeks at six dose levels: 0.01, 0.1, 0.3, 1.5, 3 and 10 mg/kg. Patients were allowed to have had prior anti-PD-1, anti-PD-L1 or anti-CTLA-4 therapy, and approximately 40% of the dose-escalation patients had been treated with checkpoint inhibitors. The dose-escalation cohort was roughly 83% male with a mean age of roughly 62 years, ranging from roughly 20 to 80. Partial responses occurred in three dose-escalation patients: two with cutaneous melanoma and one with hepatocellular carcinoma. The monotherapy dose-escalation portion (N of about 52 patients) of the phase I ivuxolimab trial is reported in the paper. The paper as a whole reports these results and caveats: After ivuxolimab, expanded clones were on average more numerous among CD8+ T cells than among CD4+ T cells. Which antigens the clonally expanded peripheral T cells were specific for was not determined. Low levels of normalized T-cell clonal expansion were also seen in some patients who did not respond. At doses from 0.1 to 3.0 mg/kg, clonal expansion was seen in both CD4+ and CD8+ blood T cells between baseline and week 6. In the 0.1-3.0 mg/kg groups, partial responders had among the lowest normalized peripheral clonal expansion, particularly in CD8+ T cells.

Regarding this clone: What antigen it recognizes has not been identified. Base qualities are not recorded, but no much larger clone differs from it by a single base.

Taken from cysteine to phenylalanine, the CDR3 has 14 residues. Just the 42-base CDR3 DNA is kept, in frame starting at base 1. Deletion took 3 bases off V and 3 bases off J, with a span of 12 bases between the germline ends. Via the germline V gene, CDR1 is KGHSH and CDR2 LQKENI. Patients with autoimmune disease history or receiving systemic immunosuppression were excluded from the trial. In every dose cohort, peripheral blood was drawn for TCR sequencing at baseline, cycle 4 day 1, and cycle 7 day 1. The samples were drawn from a first-in-human, open-label, multicenter phase I dose-escalation trial of ivuxolimab. Adults with locally advanced or metastatic melanoma, renal cell carcinoma, hepatocellular carcinoma or head and neck squamous cell carcinoma were enrolled in the trial. Before TCR sequencing, CD4+ T cells and CD8+ T cells from peripheral blood were sorted into separate populations. For sequencing of the TCRbeta CDR3 region, genomic DNA was extracted from the sorted cells. The immunoSEQ Assay was used to sequence the TCRbeta CDR3 regions. TCRdb retrieved this table from immuneACCESS and kept in-frame rearrangements only. Not all clones are present; in checked studies, unresolved V genes account for under half, and no reason is known for the remainder. Across this sample there are 100,000 to 150,000 clones, with 90% seen only once. The ten largest clones add up to 0.95% to 1.4% of the sample.

The sequence was collected from an adult with an advanced solid tumor such as melanoma, head and neck, liver or kidney cancer. This sample comprised CD4+ or CD8+ T cells sorted from blood, obtained in a trial of the OX40 agonist ivuxolimab. The chain employs TRBV18 and TRBJ2-7; the D segment could be TRBD2, given 6 matching bases. The sequence in DNA is TGTGCCAGCTCACCTACCTCGGGGGACTACGAGCAGTACTTC. Translated, this gives CASSPTSGDYEQYF.